A selection of T cell receptor beta chains follows, all from one sample in a study of monozygotic twins with inflammatory bowel disease. One entry per CDR3 protein, without DNA, is what TCRdb gives after re-calling the 5' RACE reads. This sample's clone table lists approximately 150,000 distinct CDR3 sequences. The sample comprised blood. The receptors stem from a human donor with ulcerative colitis or Crohn's disease, or a healthy co-twin of an affected twin (not recorded which). The CDR3 runs from the conserved cysteine through the conserved F or W.

j_gene: TRBJ2-6
v_gene: TRBV11-1
CDR3aa: CASSLVVGQGAGGANVLTF

j_gene: TRBJ2-6
v_gene: TRBV7-2
CDR3aa: CASSVTHIRGGANVLTF

j_gene: TRBJ2-1
v_gene: TRBV5-1
CDR3aa: CASSFRRDYNEQFF

j_gene: TRBJ2-4
v_gene: TRBV7-9
CDR3aa: CASGGRIGFQGHIQYF

j_gene: TRBJ1-1
v_gene: TRBV5-6
CDR3aa: CASSLLQGVTEAFF

j_gene: TRBJ2-1
v_gene: TRBV5-1
CDR3aa: CAGSFTSGGNEQFF

j_gene: TRBJ1-4
v_gene: TRBV20-1
CDR3aa: CSARDDEKLFF

j_gene: TRBJ2-5
v_gene: TRBV5-1
CDR3aa: CASSSRTVQETQYF

j_gene: TRBJ1-4
v_gene: TRBV20-1
CDR3aa: CSARVSGRSNEKLFF

j_gene: TRBJ1-1
v_gene: TRBV19
CDR3aa: CASNRGPMNTEAFF

j_gene: TRBJ1-6
v_gene: TRBV5-1
CDR3aa: CASSLVGQSNSPLHF

j_gene: TRBJ2-7
v_gene: TRBV6-1
CDR3aa: CASRGTSGGLYEQYF

j_gene: TRBJ1-6
v_gene: TRBV7-9
CDR3aa: CASSLRSSGNSPLHF

j_gene: TRBJ2-3
v_gene: TRBV12-3/TRBV12-4
CDR3aa: CASSRLETDTQYF